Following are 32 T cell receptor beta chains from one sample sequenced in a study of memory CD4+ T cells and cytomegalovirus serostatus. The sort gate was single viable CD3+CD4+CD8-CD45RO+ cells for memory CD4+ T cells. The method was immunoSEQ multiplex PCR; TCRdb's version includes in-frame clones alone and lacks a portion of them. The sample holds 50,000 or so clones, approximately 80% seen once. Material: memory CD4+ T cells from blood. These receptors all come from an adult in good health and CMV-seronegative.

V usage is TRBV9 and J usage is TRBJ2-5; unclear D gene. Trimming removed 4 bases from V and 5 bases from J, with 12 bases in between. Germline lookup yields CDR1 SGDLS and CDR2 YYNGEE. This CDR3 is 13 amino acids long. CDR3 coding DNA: TGTGCCAGCAGCTCCCGACCCGCCGAGACCCAGTACTTC. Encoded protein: CASSSRPAETQYF.

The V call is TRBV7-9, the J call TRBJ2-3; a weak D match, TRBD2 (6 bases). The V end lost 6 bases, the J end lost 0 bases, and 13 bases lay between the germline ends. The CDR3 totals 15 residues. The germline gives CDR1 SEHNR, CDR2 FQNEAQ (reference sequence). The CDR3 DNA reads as TGTGCCAGCAGTTTACAGACTAGTAGCACAGATACGCAGTATTTT. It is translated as CASSLQTSSTDTQYF.

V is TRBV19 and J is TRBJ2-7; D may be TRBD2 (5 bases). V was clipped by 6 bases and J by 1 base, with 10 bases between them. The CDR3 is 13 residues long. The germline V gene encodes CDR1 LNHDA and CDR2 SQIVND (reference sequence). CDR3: CASRGRGSYEQYF. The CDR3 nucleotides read TGTGCCAGTAGGGGGAGAGGGTCCTACGAGCAGTACTTC.

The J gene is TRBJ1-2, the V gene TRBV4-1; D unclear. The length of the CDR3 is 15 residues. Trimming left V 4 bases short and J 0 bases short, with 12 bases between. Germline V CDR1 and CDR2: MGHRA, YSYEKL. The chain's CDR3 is CASSPGPVTNYGYTF. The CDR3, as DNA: TGCGCCAGCAGCCCTGGTCCGGTCACTAACTATGGCTACACCTTC.

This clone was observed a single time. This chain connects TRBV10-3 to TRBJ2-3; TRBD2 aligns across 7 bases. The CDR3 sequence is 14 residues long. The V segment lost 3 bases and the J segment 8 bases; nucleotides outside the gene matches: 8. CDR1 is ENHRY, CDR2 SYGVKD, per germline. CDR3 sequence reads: CAISDIGSGVTQYF. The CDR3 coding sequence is TGTGCCATCAGTGATATTGGGAGCGGGGTTACGCAGTATTTT.

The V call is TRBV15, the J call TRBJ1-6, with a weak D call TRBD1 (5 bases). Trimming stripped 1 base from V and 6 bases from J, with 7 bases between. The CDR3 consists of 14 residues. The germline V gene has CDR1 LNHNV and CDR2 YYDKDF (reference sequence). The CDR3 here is CATSRAQGNSPLHF. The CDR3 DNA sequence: TGTGCCACCAGCAGAGCTCAGGGTAATTCACCCCTCCACTTT.

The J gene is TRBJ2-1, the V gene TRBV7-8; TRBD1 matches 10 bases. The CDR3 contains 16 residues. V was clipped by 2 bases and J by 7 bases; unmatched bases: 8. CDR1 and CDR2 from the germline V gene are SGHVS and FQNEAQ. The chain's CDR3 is CASSLFVGQGSNEQFF. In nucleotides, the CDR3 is TGTGCCAGCAGCTTATTCGTGGGACAGGGGAGTAATGAGCAGTTCTTC.

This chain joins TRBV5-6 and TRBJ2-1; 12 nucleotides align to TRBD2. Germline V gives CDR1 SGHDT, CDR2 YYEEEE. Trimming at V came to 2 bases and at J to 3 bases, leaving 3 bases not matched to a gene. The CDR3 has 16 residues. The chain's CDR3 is CASSFRLAGDYNEQFF. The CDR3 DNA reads TGTGCCAGCAGCTTTAGACTAGCGGGGGACTACAATGAGCAGTTCTTC.

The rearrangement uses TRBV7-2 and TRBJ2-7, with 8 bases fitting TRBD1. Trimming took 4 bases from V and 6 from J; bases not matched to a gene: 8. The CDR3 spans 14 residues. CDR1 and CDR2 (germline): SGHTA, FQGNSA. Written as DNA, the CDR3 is TGTGCCAGCAGCTCCTACAGACAGGGGACCGAGCAGTACTTC. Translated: CASSSYRQGTEQYF.

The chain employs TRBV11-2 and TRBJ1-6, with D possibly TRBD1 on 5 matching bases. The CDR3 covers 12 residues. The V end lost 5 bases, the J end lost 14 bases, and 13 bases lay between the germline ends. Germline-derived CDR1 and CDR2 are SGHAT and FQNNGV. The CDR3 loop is CASSRHGGTLHF. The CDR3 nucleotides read TGTGCCAGCAGCCGGCATGGGGGTACCCTCCACTTT.

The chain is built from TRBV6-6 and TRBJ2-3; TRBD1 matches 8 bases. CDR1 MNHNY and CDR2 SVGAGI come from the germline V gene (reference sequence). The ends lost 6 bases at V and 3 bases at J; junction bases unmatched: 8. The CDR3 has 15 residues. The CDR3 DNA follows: TGTGCCAGCAGCCCCAGGGGGCGGATTACAGATACGCAGTATTTT. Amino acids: CASSPRGRITDTQYF.

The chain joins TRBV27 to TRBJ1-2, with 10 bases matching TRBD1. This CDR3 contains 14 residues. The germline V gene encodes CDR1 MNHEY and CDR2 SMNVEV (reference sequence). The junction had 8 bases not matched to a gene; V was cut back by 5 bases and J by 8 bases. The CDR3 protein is CASSLLGQGPGYTF. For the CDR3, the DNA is TGTGCCAGCAGTCTCCTGGGACAGGGGCCCGGCTACACCTTC.

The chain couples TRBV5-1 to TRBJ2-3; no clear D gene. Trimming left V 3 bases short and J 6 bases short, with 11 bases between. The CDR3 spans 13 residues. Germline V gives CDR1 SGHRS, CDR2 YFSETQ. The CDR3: CASSSTMGDTQYF. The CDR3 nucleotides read TGCGCCAGCAGCTCAACGATGGGTGATACGCAGTATTTT.

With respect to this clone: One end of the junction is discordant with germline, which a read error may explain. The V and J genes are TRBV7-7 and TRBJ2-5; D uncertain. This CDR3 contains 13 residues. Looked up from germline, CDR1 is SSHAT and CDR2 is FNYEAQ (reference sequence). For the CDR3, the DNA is TGTGCTAGCAGCCCCGACTTTGGAGAGACCCAGTACTTC. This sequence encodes CASSPDFGETQYF.

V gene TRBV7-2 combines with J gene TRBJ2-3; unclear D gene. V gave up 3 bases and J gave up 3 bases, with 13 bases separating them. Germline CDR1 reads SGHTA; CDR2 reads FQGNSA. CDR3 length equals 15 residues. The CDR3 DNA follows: TGTGCCAGCAGCTTGGGGTATGGAAGAACAGATACGCAGTATTTT. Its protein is CASSLGYGRTDTQYF.

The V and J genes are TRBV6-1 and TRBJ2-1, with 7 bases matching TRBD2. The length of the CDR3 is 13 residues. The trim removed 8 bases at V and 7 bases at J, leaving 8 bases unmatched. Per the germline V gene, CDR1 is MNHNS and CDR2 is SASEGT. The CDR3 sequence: CASVGTTENEQFF. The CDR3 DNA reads TGTGCCAGCGTAGGGACTACCGAAAATGAGCAGTTCTTC.

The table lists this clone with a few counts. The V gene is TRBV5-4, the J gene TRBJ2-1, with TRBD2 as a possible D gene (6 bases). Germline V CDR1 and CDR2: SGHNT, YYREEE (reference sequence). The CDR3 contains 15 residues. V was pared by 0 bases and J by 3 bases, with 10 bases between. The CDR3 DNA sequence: TGTGCCAGCAGCTTGGCTCGGGGGAACTACAATGAGCAGTTCTTC. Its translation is CASSLARGNYNEQFF.

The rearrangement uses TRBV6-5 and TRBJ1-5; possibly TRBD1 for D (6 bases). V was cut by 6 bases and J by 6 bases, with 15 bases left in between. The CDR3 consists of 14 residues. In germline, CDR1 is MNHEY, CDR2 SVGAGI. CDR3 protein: CASSIGGGVQPQHF. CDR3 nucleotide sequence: TGTGCCAGCAGCATAGGGGGGGGCGTTCAGCCCCAGCATTTT.

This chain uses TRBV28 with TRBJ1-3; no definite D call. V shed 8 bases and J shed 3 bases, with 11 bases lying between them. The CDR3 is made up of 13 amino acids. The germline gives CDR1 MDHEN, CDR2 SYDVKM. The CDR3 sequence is CASRSGSGNTIYF. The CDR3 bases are TGTGCCAGCCGTTCGGGTAGTGGAAACACCATATATTTT.

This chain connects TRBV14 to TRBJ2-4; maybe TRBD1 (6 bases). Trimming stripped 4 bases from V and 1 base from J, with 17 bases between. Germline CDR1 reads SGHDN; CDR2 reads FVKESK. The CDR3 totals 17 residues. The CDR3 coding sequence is TGTGCCAGCAGCCGGACAGTTTCCCCCCTGGCCAAAAACATTCAGTACTTC. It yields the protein CASSRTVSPLAKNIQYF.

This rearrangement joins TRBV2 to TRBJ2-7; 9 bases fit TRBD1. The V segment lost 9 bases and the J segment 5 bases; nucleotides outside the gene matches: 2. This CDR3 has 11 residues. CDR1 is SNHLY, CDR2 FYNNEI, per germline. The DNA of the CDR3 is TGTGCCAGACGGACAGGGGACGAGCAGTACTTC. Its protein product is CARRTGDEQYF.

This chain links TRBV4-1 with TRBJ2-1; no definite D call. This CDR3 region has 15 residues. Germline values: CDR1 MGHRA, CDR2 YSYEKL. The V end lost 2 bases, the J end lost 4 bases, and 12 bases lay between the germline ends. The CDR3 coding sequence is TGCGCCAGCAGCCAACCATCGACCGGTTACAATGAGCAGTTCTTC. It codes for CASSQPSTGYNEQFF.

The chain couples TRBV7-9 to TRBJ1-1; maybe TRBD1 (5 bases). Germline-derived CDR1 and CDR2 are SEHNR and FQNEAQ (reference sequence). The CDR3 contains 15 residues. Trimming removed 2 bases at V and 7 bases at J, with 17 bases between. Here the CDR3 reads CASSLSEVGTGEAFF. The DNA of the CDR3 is TGTGCCAGCAGCTTATCAGAGGTCGGAACAGGTGAAGCTTTCTTT.

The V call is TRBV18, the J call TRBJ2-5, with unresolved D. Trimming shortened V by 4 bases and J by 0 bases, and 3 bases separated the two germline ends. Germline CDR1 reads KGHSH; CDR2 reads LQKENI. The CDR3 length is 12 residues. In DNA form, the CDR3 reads TGTGCCAGCTCACGAAACCAAGAGACCCAGTACTTC. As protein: CASSRNQETQYF.

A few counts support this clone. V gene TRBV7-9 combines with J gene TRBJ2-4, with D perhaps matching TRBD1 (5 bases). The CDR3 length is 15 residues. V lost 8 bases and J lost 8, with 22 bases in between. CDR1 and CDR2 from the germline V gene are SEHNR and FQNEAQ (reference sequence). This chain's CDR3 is CASSKGASRSDIQYF. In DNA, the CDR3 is TGTGCCAGCTCAAAAGGGGCCAGCAGGTCGGACATTCAGTACTTC.

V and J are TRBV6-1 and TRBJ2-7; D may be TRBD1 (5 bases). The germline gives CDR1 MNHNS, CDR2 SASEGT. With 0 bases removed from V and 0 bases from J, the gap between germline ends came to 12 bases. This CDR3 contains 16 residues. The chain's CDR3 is CASSEAGQGGSYEQYF. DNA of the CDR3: TGTGCCAGCAGTGAAGCTGGGCAGGGTGGCTCCTACGAGCAGTACTTC.

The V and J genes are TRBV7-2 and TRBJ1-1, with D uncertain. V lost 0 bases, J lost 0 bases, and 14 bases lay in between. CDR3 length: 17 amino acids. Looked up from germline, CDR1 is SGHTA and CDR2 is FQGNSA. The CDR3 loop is CASSLAPPASMNTEAFF. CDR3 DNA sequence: TGTGCCAGCAGCTTAGCCCCCCCGGCAAGTATGAACACTGAAGCTTTCTTT.

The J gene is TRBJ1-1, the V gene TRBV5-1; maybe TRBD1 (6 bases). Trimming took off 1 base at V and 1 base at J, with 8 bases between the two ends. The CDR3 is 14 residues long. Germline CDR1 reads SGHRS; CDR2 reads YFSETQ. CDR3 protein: CASSLQTGNTEAFF. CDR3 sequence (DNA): TGCGCCAGCAGCTTGCAGACAGGGAACACTGAAGCTTTCTTT.

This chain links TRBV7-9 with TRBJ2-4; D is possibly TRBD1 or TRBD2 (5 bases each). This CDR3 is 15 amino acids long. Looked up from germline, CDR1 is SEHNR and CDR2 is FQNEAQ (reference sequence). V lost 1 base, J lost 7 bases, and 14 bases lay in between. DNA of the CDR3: TGTGCCAGCAGCTTAGGGGGGACCTCGGGGAACATTCAGTACTTC. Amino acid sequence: CASSLGGTSGNIQYF.

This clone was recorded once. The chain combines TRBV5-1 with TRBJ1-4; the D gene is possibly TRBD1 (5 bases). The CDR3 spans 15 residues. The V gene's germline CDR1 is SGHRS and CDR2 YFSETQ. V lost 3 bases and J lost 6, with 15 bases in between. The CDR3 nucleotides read TGCGCCAGCAGCTCGCGGGACCGCGCAGATGAAAAACTGTTTTTT. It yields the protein CASSSRDRADEKLFF.

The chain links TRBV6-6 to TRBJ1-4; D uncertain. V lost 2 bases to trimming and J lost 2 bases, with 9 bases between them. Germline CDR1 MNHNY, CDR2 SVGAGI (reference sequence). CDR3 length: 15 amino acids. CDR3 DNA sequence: TGTGCCAGCAGTTACGCCCCTCCCACTAATGAAAAACTGTTTTTT. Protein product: CASSYAPPTNEKLFF.

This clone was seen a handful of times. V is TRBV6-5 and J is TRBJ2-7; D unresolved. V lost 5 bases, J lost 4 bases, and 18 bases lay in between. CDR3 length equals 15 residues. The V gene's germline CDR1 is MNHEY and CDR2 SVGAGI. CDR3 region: CASSPYAGRRYEQYF. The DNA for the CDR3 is TGTGCCAGCAGTCCTTATGCCGGACGACGGTACGAGCAGTACTTC.